The sample holds one count of the clone carrying this T cell receptor (beta chain). Antigen: not known. The sample belongs to a study of shared clonotypes between healthy human individuals. Study-wide points: Shared clonotypes: 4.5% to 5% naive CD4, roughly 3.5% naive CD8, 2.3% memory CD4, over 0.3% memory CD8.

The CDR3 consists of 14 residues. Germline V gene sequence: CDR1 LGHNA, CDR2 YSLEER. The V and J ends lost 1 base and 4 bases respectively, with 11 bases between them. CD45RO-negative CD8 cells positively selected for CCR7 made up the naive population, which excluded terminally differentiated effector memory CD45RA+ cells. Donors were Caucasian adults residing in Nashville, Tennessee, USA. Assay execution proceeded at the deep level. Every immunoSEQ plate was one replicate of a subset's evenly spread DNA. Only in-frame clones appear in the TCRdb table, and some are missing; sequencing was by immunoSEQ multiplex PCR. This table has more than 2 million clones, 85% to 95% appearing once.

The TCR comes from a man aged 18 to 29 in good health. The gene calls are TRBV4-3 and TRBJ2-7, with D possibly matching TRBD2 (5 bases). The sample was naive CD8+ T cells sorted from blood. CDR3 nucleotide sequence: TGCGCCAGCAGCCAAGGCCTTACGGGGTACGAGCAGTACTTC. Its protein is CASSQGLTGYEQYF.